These T cell receptor beta chains were read from a single sample in a study of cytomegalovirus exposure and HLA in healthy donors. Libraries were prepared by immunoSEQ multiplex PCR; TCRdb keeps only in-frame clonotypes and omits some of them. This repertoire shows some 200,000 clones, approximately 80% found once; its top ten account for roughly 13%. The sample comprised PBMCs. The receptors originated from a young woman in good health and CMV-seropositive. CDR3s include the opening cysteine and the closing phenylalanine or tryptophan. Each record gives: clone size, J gene, V gene, D gene, CDR3 DNA, CDR3 protein. D genes are given only for firm matches. Clone sizes are given selectively: once, few, many, or a class where the clone is expanded.

>-|TRBJ2-6|TRBV4-2|-
TGTGCCAGCAGCCAAGGGGCCGCCCTGACTTTC
CASSQGAALTF
>-|TRBJ1-1|TRBV19|TRBD1
TGTGCCAGTACCTATGCTTCCCAGGGGGCGAGGAACACTGAAGCTTTCTTT
CASTYASQGARNTEAFF
>once|TRBJ2-1|TRBV18|-
TGTGCCAGCTCACCCTCTCTTTTTCGGGGACGGAGGGATGAGCAGTTCTTC
CASSPSLFRGRRDEQFF
>-|TRBJ2-3|TRBV30|-
TGTGCCTGGACGAGGGGGTTGGGAGCCCAGGGTGCAGATACGCAGTATTTT
CAWTRGLGAQGADTQYF
>-|TRBJ2-7|TRBV5-4|-
TGTGCCGCCCGACTGACCCTCGACTCCTACGAGCAGTACTTC
CAARLTLDSYEQYF
>-|TRBJ2-1|TRBV28|-
TGTGCCAGCAGTTTAAGTGGGAGTTTCCGCAATGAGCAGTTCTTC
CASSLSGSFRNEQFF
>-|TRBJ2-1|TRBV5-4|-
TGTGCCAGCAGCTTCGATCCAGGGGAGCAGTTCTTC
CASSFDPGEQFF
>-|TRBJ2-7|TRBV5-1|TRBD1
TGCGCCAGCAGCTTGACCGGGACAGGGTCTTCCTACGAGCAGTACTTC
CASSLTGTGSSYEQYF
>-|TRBJ1-2|TRBV25-1|TRBD1
TGTGCCAGCAGTGGTACAGGGGATAACTATGGCTACACCTTC
CASSGTGDNYGYTF
>-|TRBJ2-7|TRBV5-8|-
TGTGCCAGCAGCCCCAGTCGGGGGTACGAGCAGTACTTC
CASSPSRGYEQYF
>-|TRBJ2-7|TRBV11-1|TRBD2
TGTGCCAGCAGCTTAGTTGGGACTAGCGGTTACTACGAGCAGTACTTC
CASSLVGTSGYYEQYF
>few|TRBJ2-1|TRBV9|-
TGTGCCAGCAGCCTAGAGGGACTCCCCAAGGCATCCAATGAGCAGTTCTTC
CASSLEGLPKASNEQFF
>once|TRBJ2-2|TRBV7-9|-
TGTGCCAGCAGCTTAAATAGCGCGAACACCGGGGAGCTGTTTTTT
CASSLNSANTGELFF
>-|TRBJ2-1|TRBV5-1|TRBD2
TGCGCCAGCAGCTTGTACAGCGGGACCTACAATGAGCAGTTCTTC
CASSLYSGTYNEQFF
>-|TRBJ1-1|TRBV7-2|TRBD1
TGTGCCAGCAGCCGACAGGGTCCTGAAGCTTTCTTT
CASSRQGPEAFF
>-|TRBJ2-2|TRBV27|-
TGTGCCAGCAGCCCCCGGGCCGGGGAGCTGTTTTTT
CASSPRAGELFF
>-|TRBJ2-7|TRBV29-1|TRBD2
TGCAGCGTTGAAAGCGGGAGATCTGGTGGCGAGCAGTACTTC
CSVESGRSGGEQYF
>-|TRBJ2-7|TRBV6-1|-
TGTGCCAGCAGTGCAAGCACAGGAATCTACGAGCAGTACTTC
CASSASTGIYEQYF
>-|TRBJ1-1|TRBV18|TRBD1
TGTGCCAGCTCCCCACAGGGGGATGAAGCTTTCTTT
CASSPQGDEAFF
>-|TRBJ2-7|TRBV28|TRBD1
TGTGCCAGCAGGCCGGGGGACAGGGCTTTCTACGAGCAGTACTTC
CASRPGDRAFYEQYF
>-|TRBJ2-1|TRBV29-1|TRBD1
TGCAGCGTTGAAGAGCAGGGGGATGAGCAGTTCTTC
CSVEEQGDEQFF
>-|TRBJ1-2|TRBV5-6|-
TGTGCCAGCAGCTTATCGTGGAGGATGTACTATGGCTACACCTTC
CASSLSWRMYYGYTF